A single sample is the source of the 11 T cell receptor beta chains below, sequenced in a study of T-cell reconstitution after alpha-beta-depleted transplantation in children (dated by TCRdb to about 2016). The library was prepared using PCR. Sequenced using an Illumina HiSeq 2500. TCR library preparation used molecular barcoding, with unique molecular identifiers applied to normalize quantification of the TCRbeta repertoire. Clones were called with MiXCR by TCRdb after fastp trimmed the public reads at Q25, and only in-frame beta chains were retained. Rows merge per CDR3 protein into single entries with the most common DNA and genes. The sample has 300,000 to 400,000 distinct CDR3 sequences on record, around 15% of them singletons. About 41% of the sample lies in the top ten. Taken with the paper, the label for treatment or condition translates to: allogeneic hematopoietic cell transplantation with graft depleted of TCRalphabeta T cells and CD19 B cells.

The input for sequencing was PBMCs, mostly from graft donor cells, taken 360 days after TCRalphabeta/CD19-depleted stem cell transplant. The receptors shown here come from a male patient aged 2 to 10 who had a stem cell transplant for acute lymphoblastic leukemia, so the T cells may come from the graft donor.

This clonotype was counted ten times or more. The rearrangement links TRBV24-1 to TRBJ2-3, with 7 bases that match TRBD1. Germline V gene data show CDR1 as KGHDR and CDR2 as SFDVKD. The junction had 11 bases not matched to a gene; V was cut back by 0 bases and J by 3 bases. The CDR3 is 18 amino acids. CDR3 loop: CATSDLPTGSAKTDTQYF. CDR3 DNA sequence: TGTGCCACCAGTGATTTGCCGACAGGGTCGGCAAAAACAGATACGCAGTATTTT.

This chain connects TRBV5-4 to TRBJ2-3; D possibly uses TRBD1 or TRBD2 (5 bases each). V dropped 9 bases and J dropped 2 bases, with 16 bases sitting between them. CDR1 SGHNT and CDR2 YYREEE come from the germline V gene (reference sequence). The CDR3 is 14 residues long. In DNA form, the CDR3 reads TGTGCCACCAAGAGTGGGACCGACACAGATACGCAGTATTTT. Encoded protein: CATKSGTDTDTQYF.

This clonotype was counted a few times. This chain uses TRBV28 with TRBJ2-5, with D possibly TRBD2 on 6 matching bases. V lost 10 bases and J lost 1, with 13 bases in between. Germline V CDR1 and CDR2: MDHEN, SYDVKM. The CDR3 spans 13 residues. CDR3 sequence (DNA): TGTGCCATCGCCGGGACTCCCCAAGAGACCCAGTACTTC. Its protein is CAIAGTPQETQYF.

This clonotype appeared a few times. This chain connects TRBV5-1 to TRBJ2-7, with TRBD2 matching 9 bases. Losses at the gene ends were 7 bases for V and 5 bases for J; bases not matched to a gene: 13. This CDR3 contains 15 residues. Per the germline V gene, CDR1 is SGHRS and CDR2 is YFSETQ. CDR3 sequence (DNA): TGCGCCAGCTCTTCCCTCAGCGGGAGGTACAACGAGCAGTACTTC. It is translated as CASSSLSGRYNEQYF.

The chain recombines TRBV30 with TRBJ1-4; the D is unclear. Trimming left V 3 bases short and J 4 bases short, with 6 bases between. CDR1 GTSNPN and CDR2 SVGIG come from the germline V gene (reference sequence). The CDR3 consists of 12 residues. In nucleotides, the CDR3 is TGTGCCTGGAGCCAAGTTAATGAAAAACTGTTTTTT. It codes for CAWSQVNEKLFF.

The CDR3: CASSQGTAKNIQYF. The CDR3 nucleotides are TGTGCCAGCAGCCAAGGGACAGCCAAAAACATTCAGTACTTC. The chain combines TRBV14 with TRBJ2-4; D uncertain. This CDR3 has 14 residues. The V end lost 1 base, the J end lost 0 bases, and 4 bases lay between the germline ends. The germline V gene has CDR1 SGHDN and CDR2 FVKESK.

The chain uses TRBV29-1 and TRBJ2-1, with 13 bases matching TRBD2. V lost 2 bases to trimming and J lost 4 bases; unmatched junction nucleotides: 2. Looked up from germline, CDR1 is SQVTM and CDR2 is ANQGSEA. The CDR3 is 15 amino acids. CDR3 sequence (DNA): TGCAGCGTTGAACCGGGACTAGCGGGGTACAATGAGCAGTTCTTC. This encodes CSVEPGLAGYNEQFF.

This clonotype was observed many times. The chain employs TRBV6-1 and TRBJ2-5; D may be TRBD1 (5 bases). CDR3 size: 14 residues. Trimming cost V 6 bases and J 5 bases, with 16 bases left between them. The germline CDR1 and CDR2 sequences are MNHNS and SASEGT. For the CDR3, the DNA is TGTGCCAGCAGCCTTCTGACAGTGCGGGAGACCCAGTACTTC. Protein product: CASSLLTVRETQYF.

The table lists this clonotype with many counts. V and J are TRBV28 and TRBJ2-7; D perhaps matches TRBD1 (5 bases). Trimming took off 4 bases at V and 3 bases at J, with 16 bases between the two ends. CDR3 length: 15 amino acids. Germline loops: CDR1 MDHEN, CDR2 SYDVKM. The CDR3 sequence: CASSSLGAENYEQYF. CDR3 DNA: TGTGCCAGCAGTTCCCTTGGGGCGGAGAACTACGAGCAGTACTTC.

This clonotype was seen only a few times. The V and J genes are TRBV4-1 and TRBJ2-7; unclear D gene. Germline CDR1 and CDR2: MGHRA and YSYEKL. CDR3 length: 13 residues. V lost 0 bases and J lost 3, with 6 bases in between. CDR3 in amino acids: CASSQDWLYEQYF. The CDR3 nucleotides read TGCGCCAGCAGCCAAGATTGGCTCTACGAGCAGTACTTC.

This clonotype appeared many times. The CDR3 loop is CASSQYGEETQYF. DNA of the CDR3: TGTGCCAGCAGCCAATACGGAGAAGAGACCCAGTACTTC. The rearrangement uses TRBV3-1 and TRBJ2-5; D is unresolved. CDR3 length: 13 residues. Trimming shortened V by 2 bases and J by 3 bases, and 7 bases separated the two germline ends. The germline gives CDR1 LGHDT, CDR2 YNNKEL (reference sequence).